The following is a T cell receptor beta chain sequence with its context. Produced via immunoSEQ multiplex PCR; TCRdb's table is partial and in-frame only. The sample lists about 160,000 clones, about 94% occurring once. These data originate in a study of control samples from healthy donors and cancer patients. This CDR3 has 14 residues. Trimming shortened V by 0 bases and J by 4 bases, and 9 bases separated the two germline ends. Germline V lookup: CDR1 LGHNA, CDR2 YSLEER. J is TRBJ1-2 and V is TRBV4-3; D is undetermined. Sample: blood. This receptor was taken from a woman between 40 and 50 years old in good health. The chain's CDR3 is CASSQDTRSYGYTF. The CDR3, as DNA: TGCGCCAGCAGCCAAGATACACGGAGCTATGGCTACACCTTC.